A single sample gave rise to the 4 T cell receptor beta chains below, sequenced in a study of T cell responses to AZD1222 COVID-19 vaccine. Libraries were prepared by immunoSEQ multiplex PCR; TCRdb keeps only in-frame clonotypes and omits some of them. Altogether 150,000 or so clones are present, 75% to 95% being singletons, with the ten largest covering 1.5% to 2%. The sequencing used peripheral blood, collected on day 0 of AZD1222 vaccination. Receptors were obtained from an adult in good health.

The chain recombines TRBV27 with TRBJ2-2; 12 bases fit TRBD2. Germline lookup yields CDR1 MNHEY and CDR2 SMNVEV (reference sequence). CDR3 size: 18 residues. J was trimmed by 0 bases and V by 4 bases; bases with no gene match: 6. CDR3 DNA sequence: TGTGCCAGCAGTTCCGGACTAGCGGGAAGGTCGAACACCGGGGAGCTGTTTTTT. It translates to CASSSGLAGRSNTGELFF.

V gene TRBV30 combines with J gene TRBJ1-1; 7 nucleotides agree with TRBD1. Germline V gene lookup returns CDR1 GTSNPN and CDR2 SVGIG (reference sequence). Trimming removed 4 bases from V and 0 bases from J; junction bases left unmatched: 5. The CDR3 totals 14 residues. The CDR3 reads CAWTRTGMNTEAFF. The CDR3 DNA sequence: TGTGCCTGGACGCGGACAGGAATGAACACTGAAGCTTTCTTT.

The chain couples TRBV18 to TRBJ1-2; unclear D gene. The CDR3 has 14 residues. Germline lookup yields CDR1 KGHSH and CDR2 LQKENI. The germline V and J ends were trimmed by 0 bases and 2 bases, with 7 bases remaining between them. CDR3 coding DNA: TGTGCCAGCTCACCACCGTCAGGAAACTATGGCTACACCTTC. Translation gives CASSPPSGNYGYTF.

V gene TRBV19 combines with J gene TRBJ1-2; TRBD1 is a possible D gene (5 bases). CDR1 is LNHDA, CDR2 SQIVND, per germline (reference sequence). This CDR3 has 11 residues. V was trimmed by 6 bases and J by 9 bases, leaving 11 bases between them. The chain's CDR3 is CASRMTASYTF. CDR3 bases: TGTGCCAGTAGAATGACAGCGAGCTACACCTTC.